These T cell receptor beta chains were read from a single sample in a study of T cells in Graves' hyperthyroidism and ophthalmopathy. MiXCR, applied by TCRdb to the multiplex PCR reads, yields one record per CDR3 protein. The sample has about 420,000 distinct CDR3 sequences, around a sixth seen once. The sequencing sample was made of blood. Receptors originate from a woman aged 18-30 years with Graves' hyperthyroidism. Both conserved end residues are part of each CDR3. Each record gives: CDR3 DNA, CDR3 protein, D gene, V gene, clone size, J gene. D genes are given only for firm matches. For some rows the clone size is stated as once, few or many, or as a class when expanded; others skip it.

TGCGCCAGTTCGGAGGGAAACTACGAGCAGTACTTC | CASSEGNYEQYF | NA | TRBV19 | few | TRBJ2-7
TGCAGTGCTAGAGGAGGGCGGGGGAGATACCAAGAGACCCAGTACTTC | CSARGGRGRYQETQYF | TRBD2 | TRBV20-1 | NA | TRBJ2-5
TGTGCCACCAGCAGTGAGATCTTAGACAGCAATGAGCAGTTCTTC | CATSSEILDSNEQFF | NA | TRBV15 | NA | TRBJ2-1
TGTGCCAGCAGCTTAGCGACCCCAGAGATGAACACTGAAGCTTTCTTT | CASSLATPEMNTEAFF | NA | TRBV11-1 | many | TRBJ1-1
TGCAGTGCTTGGGACAGGGGAACCTACGAGCAGTACTTC | CSAWDRGTYEQYF | TRBD1 | TRBV20-1 | NA | TRBJ2-7
TGTGCCAGCAGCCAGGACCTGGCGGCTGAAGCTTTCTTT | CASSQDLAAEAFF | NA | TRBV3-1 | few | TRBJ1-1
TGTGCCAGCAGTTACGGAGGGCCCCAAGAGACCCAGTACTTC | CASSYGGPQETQYF | NA | TRBV6-2/TRBV6-3 | many | TRBJ2-5
TGTGCCAGCAGCCAACGCCAGGGGTTGAATGAAAAACTGTTTTTT | CASSQRQGLNEKLFF | NA | TRBV3-1 | NA | TRBJ1-4
TGCAGTGCTAGTTCCAGCTGGAGCCAGACCCAGTACTTC | CSASSSWSQTQYF | NA | TRBV20-1 | many | TRBJ2-5
TGTGCCACTCTAAAAGGACTACAGCTTGGGTCCCGCGAGCAGTACTTC | CATLKGLQLGSREQYF | NA | TRBV24-1 | many | TRBJ2-7
TGTGCCAGCGGAAGGGCGGGACAGTTGAACACTGAAGCTTTCTTT | CASGRAGQLNTEAFF | TRBD1 | TRBV2 | NA | TRBJ1-1
TGTGCCATCAGTGTACAGGGCCACGGAAACACCATATATTTT | CAISVQGHGNTIYF | NA | TRBV10-3 | many | TRBJ1-3
TGTGCCACCAGCAGAGGCGGCGGGAGTGGGGAGACCCAGTACTTC | CATSRGGGSGETQYF | TRBD2 | TRBV15 | many | TRBJ2-5
TGCAGTGCTAGAGATTGGGAGCGGAGCACAGATACGCAGTATTTT | CSARDWERSTDTQYF | NA | TRBV20-1 | many | TRBJ2-3
TGTGCCAGCAGCGTAGAGAACAGGGTTGAATCTGGAAACACCATATATTTT | CASSVENRVESGNTIYF | NA | TRBV9 | few | TRBJ1-3
TGTGCCAGCAGCTTAGGCTGGGGGGGAGGGACCTACGAGCAGTACTTC | CASSLGWGGGTYEQYF | TRBD2 | TRBV5-1 | NA | TRBJ2-7
TGTGCCAGCAGCGCCTGGACTAGCGGGGGGACAGATACGCAGTATTTT | CASSAWTSGGTDTQYF | TRBD2 | TRBV7-2 | many | TRBJ2-3
TGTGCCAGCAGTGCAGGATTCGCTAACTATGGCTACACCTTC | CASSAGFANYGYTF | NA | TRBV2 | many | TRBJ1-2
TGTGCCACCAGCGGCCCGGAAGCACCTAACATTCAGTACTTC | CATSGPEAPNIQYF | NA | TRBV15 | NA | TRBJ2-4
TGTGCCAGCAATAGAATAGCGGGAGGGCCTCACGAGCAGTACTTC | CASNRIAGGPHEQYF | TRBD2 | TRBV28 | once | TRBJ2-7
TGCAGTGCTAGAGATGTAGGCGGGAGGGGAAACATTCAGTACTTC | CSARDVGGRGNIQYF | TRBD2 | TRBV20-1 | NA | TRBJ2-4
TGCAGTGGGACCGCTAGCACAGATACGCAGTATTTT | CSGTASTDTQYF | NA | TRBV20-1 | NA | TRBJ2-3
TGTGCCAGCAGCCCAGGGGGGTCTCAGTCCCAGCATTTT | CASSPGGSQSQHF | TRBD1 | TRBV6-1 | few | TRBJ1-5
TGCGCCAGCAGCCCGCCCGGGACGAGAAACATTCAGTACTTC | CASSPPGTRNIQYF | NA | TRBV5-1 | NA | TRBJ2-4
TGTGCCAGCACCACGGACCCGGACGGACTGAGTCCCCAGCATTTT | CASTTDPDGLSPQHF | NA | TRBV2 | NA | TRBJ1-5
TGTGCCAGCAGCCCACTAGCGGGGGGGCAGGCAGATACGCAGTATTTT | CASSPLAGGQADTQYF | TRBD2 | TRBV7-2 | many | TRBJ2-3
TGTGCCAGCAGTTATGGGGTCGAGGATGATAGAAACACCATATATTTT | CASSYGVEDDRNTIYF | NA | TRBV6-1 | NA | TRBJ1-3
TGCAGTGCTAGAGGGCCCGGGGGGAGGGATGAGCAGTTCTTC | CSARGPGGRDEQFF | TRBD2 | TRBV20-1 | many | TRBJ2-1
TGTGCCACCGGACAGGGGAAATACGAGCAGTACTTC | CATGQGKYEQYF | TRBD1 | TRBV10-3 | NA | TRBJ2-7
TGCGCCAGCAGCCCTGGAGGGACAGGGGGCTCCTACGAGCAGTACTTC | CASSPGGTGGSYEQYF | TRBD1 | TRBV5-1 | few | TRBJ2-7
TGTGCCAGTAGGAATGTTCTCATGAACACTGAAGCTTTCTTT | CASRNVLMNTEAFF | NA | TRBV19 | few | TRBJ1-1
TGTGCCAGCAGTCCCACAGGTCCACTTTCCTTCCCGCATTTT | CASSPTGPLSFPHF | NA | TRBV28 | few | TRBJ1-5
TGTGCCAGCAGTGAATCCCAGACAGGGAGGTACGAGCAGTACTTC | CASSESQTGRYEQYF | NA | TRBV25-1 | NA | TRBJ2-7